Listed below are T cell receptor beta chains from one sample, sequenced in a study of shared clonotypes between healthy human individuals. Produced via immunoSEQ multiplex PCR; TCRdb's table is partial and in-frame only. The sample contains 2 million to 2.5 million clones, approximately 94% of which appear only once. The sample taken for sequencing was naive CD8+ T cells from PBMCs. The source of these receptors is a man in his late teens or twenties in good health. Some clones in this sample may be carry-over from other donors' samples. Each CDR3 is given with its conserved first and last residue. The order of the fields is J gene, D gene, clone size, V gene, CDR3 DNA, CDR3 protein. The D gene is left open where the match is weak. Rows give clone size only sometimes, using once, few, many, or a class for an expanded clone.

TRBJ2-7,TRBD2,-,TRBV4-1,TGCGCCAGCAGCCAGATACCGGGACTAGCAGCCTCCGAGCAGTACTTC,CASSQIPGLAASEQYF
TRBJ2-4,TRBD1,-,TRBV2,TGTGCCAGCAGTCCCCTTCAGGGGGCGGACAAAAACATTCAGTACTTC,CASSPLQGADKNIQYF
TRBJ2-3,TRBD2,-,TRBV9,TGTGCCAGCAGCGTAACGAGCGGGAGCCGCACAGATACGCAGTATTTT,CASSVTSGSRTDTQYF
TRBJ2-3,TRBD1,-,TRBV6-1,TGTGCCAGCAGTGAAAAACGGGACAGGAGCACAGATACGCAGTATTTT,CASSEKRDRSTDTQYF
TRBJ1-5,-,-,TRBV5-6,TGTGCCAGCAGCTTGAGTGGTGGTCCCCAGCATTTT,CASSLSGGPQHF
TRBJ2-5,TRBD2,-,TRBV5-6,TGTGCCAGTGAAGCGGGAGCCCAAGAGACCCAGTACTTC,CASEAGAQETQYF
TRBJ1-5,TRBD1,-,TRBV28,TGTGCCAGCAGTTTAGCAGAAAGGGGGCTTTGGCCCCAGCATTTT,CASSLAERGLWPQHF
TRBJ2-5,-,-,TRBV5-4,TGTGCCAGCAGGTCGGCGCCGTCAGAAACAGGAGAGACCCAGTACTTC,CASRSAPSETGETQYF
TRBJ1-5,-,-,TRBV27,TGTGCCAGCAGTCTAATGTCAGGGGCCAATCAGCCCCAGCATTTT,CASSLMSGANQPQHF
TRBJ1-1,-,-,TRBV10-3,TGTGCCACCAGGGACCCCGCTACGAACACTGAAGCTTTCTTT,CATRDPATNTEAFF
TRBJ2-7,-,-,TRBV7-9,TGTGCCAGCACCCTCGGAGGGCGGTCCTACGAGCAGTACTTC,CASTLGGRSYEQYF
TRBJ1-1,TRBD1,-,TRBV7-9,TGTGCCAGCAGCCCATCGACAGGGAGAAACACTGAAGCTTTCTTT,CASSPSTGRNTEAFF
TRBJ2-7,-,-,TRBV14,TGTGCCAGCAGCCGGGGGGCTACCGGTTTCCTCGAGCAGTACTTC,CASSRGATGFLEQYF
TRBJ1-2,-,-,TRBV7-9,TGTGCCAGCAGCTTAGCCCAGGAAAGCGGCTACACCTTC,CASSLAQESGYTF
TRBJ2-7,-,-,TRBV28,TGTGCCAGCAGGCCTCAGCAGCGACAGTGGGAGAGAGACGAGCAGTACTTC,CASRPQQRQWERDEQYF
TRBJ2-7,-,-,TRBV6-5,TGTGCCAGCAGCAGCCAGGGAGACTCATACGAGCAGTACTTC,CASSSQGDSYEQYF
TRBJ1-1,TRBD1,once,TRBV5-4,TGTGCCAGCAGGAGACCGGGACAGGGGACTAACACTGAAGCTTTCTTT,CASRRPGQGTNTEAFF
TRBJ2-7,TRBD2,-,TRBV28,TGTGCCAGCAGGCCAGCGGGAGGGGTGAACGAGCAGTACTTC,CASRPAGGVNEQYF
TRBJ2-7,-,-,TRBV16,TGTGCCAGCAGCCACGGGCACGACGTGGGCCTCTTGGGCGAGCAGTACTTC,CASSHGHDVGLLGEQYF
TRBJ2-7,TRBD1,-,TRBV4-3,TGCGCCAGCAGGGGGGACAGGGGGCTCGACGAGCAGTACTTC,CASRGDRGLDEQYF
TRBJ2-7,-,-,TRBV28,TGTGCCAGCAGAGCCGGGACACTGGTGGACGAGCAGTACTTC,CASRAGTLVDEQYF
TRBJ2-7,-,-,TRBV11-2,TGTGCCAGCAGCTTAGGTCTCCCGCGGCGATACGAGCAGTACTTC,CASSLGLPRRYEQYF
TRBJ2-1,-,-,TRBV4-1,TGCGCCAGCAGCCAACAGGGAAGCTCCTACAATGAGCAGTTCTTC,CASSQQGSSYNEQFF
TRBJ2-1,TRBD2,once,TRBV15,TGTGCCACCAGCAGAGATTTCACTAGCGGGAGGGTTTGGGGGCAGTTCTTC,CATSRDFTSGRVWGQFF
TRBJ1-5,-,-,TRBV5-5,TGTGCCAGCAGCTTTAGCAAGGGTTTTAGCAATCAGCCCCAGCATTTT,CASSFSKGFSNQPQHF
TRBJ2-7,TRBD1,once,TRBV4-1,TGCGCCAGCAGCCTTGGTGCGACAGGGGCCTACGAGCAGTACTTC,CASSLGATGAYEQYF
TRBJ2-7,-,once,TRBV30,TGTGCCTGGAGGATCCCAGGTAGGGTCTACGAGCAGTACTTC,CAWRIPGRVYEQYF
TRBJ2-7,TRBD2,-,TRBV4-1,TGCGCCAGCAGCCCGCGGGGGACGAGGGGTTACGAGCAGTACTTC,CASSPRGTRGYEQYF
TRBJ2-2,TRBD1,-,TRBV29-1,TGCAGCAGCCGACAGGGAAACACCGGGGAGCTGTTTTTT,CSSRQGNTGELFF
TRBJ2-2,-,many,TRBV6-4,TGTGCCAGCAGTGACTCGAACAGGGACACCGGGGAGCTGTTTTTT,CASSDSNRDTGELFF
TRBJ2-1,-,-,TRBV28,TGTGCCAGCAGTCCGCCCGGACGACCGGCGTCCAATGAGCAGTTCTTC,CASSPPGRPASNEQFF
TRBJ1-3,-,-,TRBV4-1,TGCGCCAGCAGCCAAGTTGGGGTCGGACGGATCTCTGGAAACACCATATATTTT,CASSQVGVGRISGNTIYF
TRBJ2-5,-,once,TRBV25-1,TGTGCCAGCAGAGAGGGGGTCCAAGAGACCCAGTACTTC,CASREGVQETQYF
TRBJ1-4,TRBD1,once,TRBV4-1,TGCGCCAGCAGCCAAGGCGGGACAGGCCTTGAAAAACTGTTTTTT,CASSQGGTGLEKLFF
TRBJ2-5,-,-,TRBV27,TGTGCCAGCAGTTTGGACTACGAAGAGACCCAGTACTTC,CASSLDYEETQYF
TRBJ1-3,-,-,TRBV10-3,TGTGCCATCAGTGAGTCGAACAGGAGCTCTGGAAACACCATATATTTT,CAISESNRSSGNTIYF
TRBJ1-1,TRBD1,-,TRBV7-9,TGTGCCAGCAGCCCTATTCTCAGACAGGGGGAGGTGAACACTGAAGCTTTCTTT,CASSPILRQGEVNTEAFF
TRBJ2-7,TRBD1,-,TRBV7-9,TGTGCCAGCAGCCCCCGGGACAGCGCTCCCTACGAGCAGTACTTC,CASSPRDSAPYEQYF
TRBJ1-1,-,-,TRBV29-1,TGCAGCGTTTTTTTAGGACCCTCCCTTGAAGCTTTCTTT,CSVFLGPSLEAFF
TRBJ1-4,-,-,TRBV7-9,TGTGCCAGCAGCTTTAGTTCCCAGGGGCTCGATGAAAAACTGTTTTTT,CASSFSSQGLDEKLFF
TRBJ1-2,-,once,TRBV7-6,TGTGCCAGCAGCTTAGGGTGGGGGGATCGTACCTATGGCTACACCTTC,CASSLGWGDRTYGYTF
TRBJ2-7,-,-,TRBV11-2,TGTGCCAGCAGCCCGGGCCGCAGAAAACAATCCTACGAGCAGTACTTC,CASSPGRRKQSYEQYF
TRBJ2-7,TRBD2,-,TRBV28,TGTGCCAGCAGCCAAACCGGGACTAGCTCCGAGCAGTACTTC,CASSQTGTSSEQYF
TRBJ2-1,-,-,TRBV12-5,TGTGCTAGTGGTTTGTTGGGAGCAACGAATGAGCAGTTCTTC,CASGLLGATNEQFF
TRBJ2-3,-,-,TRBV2,TGTGCCAGCAACCGGGACATCGGCACAGATACGCAGTATTTT,CASNRDIGTDTQYF
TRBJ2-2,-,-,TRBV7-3,TGTGCCAGCAGCTTGGTCGAGAACACCGGGGAGCTGTTTTTT,CASSLVENTGELFF
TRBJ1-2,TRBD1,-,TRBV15,TGTGCCACCAGCAGTTTGGGACAGAATGGCTACACCTTC,CATSSLGQNGYTF
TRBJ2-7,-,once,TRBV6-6,TGTGCCAGCAGACCCGGACTGGGAAACGAGCAGTACTTC,CASRPGLGNEQYF
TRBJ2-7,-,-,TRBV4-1,TGCGCCAGCAGCCCCCGCCGAGGAGGGGGAGACTACGAGCAGTACTTC,CASSPRRGGGDYEQYF
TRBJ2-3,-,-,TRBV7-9,TGTGCCAGCAGCTATTCGAATGGGGATACGCAGTATTTT,CASSYSNGDTQYF